The clone carrying this T cell receptor (beta chain) turned up a few times. What it binds is unknown. The entry originates in a study of blood T cells in healthy people across ages. Looking at the study overall: Per every two T cells, about one barcoded beta molecule was captured by template switching.

A J-beta primer mix and a sample-barcoded 5' primer were used in a second PCR of about 7 to 11 cycles. TCRdb recomputed calls from the 5' RACE reads with MiXCR, one row per CDR3 protein. This sample has 650,000 to 1,000,000 distinct CDR3 sequences, with about 37% found just once. Study-wide results and limits: Long-lived donors had more naive CD4+ cells and higher diversity than aged donors.

This CDR3 is 12 amino acids long. Deletions cut 5 bases from V and 9 bases from J, with 14 bases between. This TCR came from a man aged 18 to 35 in good health. Sequenced input: blood. This sequence joins TRBV12-3 or TRBV12-4 and TRBJ2-7; a possible D gene is TRBD2 (6 bases). The CDR3 DNA follows: TGTGCCAGCAGTCCTCAGTCGGGGGTGCAGTACTTC. It is translated as CASSPQSGVQYF.